The T cell receptor (beta chain) described here comes from a study of cytomegalovirus exposure and HLA in healthy donors. Unrecorded immune exposure was likely among donors, who were nominally healthy when sampled. Germline CDR1 reads SEHNR; CDR2 reads FQNEAQ (reference sequence). V lost 3 bases to trimming and J lost 0 bases, with 5 bases between them. CDR3 length: 14 amino acids. The primer mix had 60 Vbeta and 13 Jbeta primers. The authors' processing: The count from a later analysis was 79 million or so unique TCR beta chains, some 11 million of them shared. Produced via immunoSEQ multiplex PCR; TCRdb's table is partial and in-frame only. The V and J calls and clone size were taken over from that table, and D and trimming were inferred from the DNA. Among more than 150,000 clones, about 90% were seen once, and the ten largest hold 0.2% to 0.3%.

Sequencing was performed on PBMCs. This chain uses TRBV7-9 with TRBJ2-2, with D hard to call. The clonotype was recovered from a girl under two years old in good health and CMV-seronegative. Here the CDR3 reads CASSFRANTGELFF. For the CDR3, the DNA is TGTGCCAGCAGCTTTAGAGCGAACACCGGGGAGCTGTTTTTT. The full variable domain, in which reference TRBV7-9 and TRBJ2-2 provide the parts outside the CDR3, is DTGVSQNPRHKITKRGQNVTFRCDPISEHNRLYWYRQTLGQGPEFLTYFQNEAQLEKSRLLSDRFSAERPKGSFSTLEIQRTEQGDSAMYLCASSFRANTGELFFGEGSRLTVL.